The entry that follows covers one T cell receptor beta chain sequence. The sample is drawn from a study of shared clonotypes between healthy human individuals. Study overall: Donors had three CD4 naive, three CD4 memory, two CD8 naive and one CD8 memory plate apiece.

Splitting of each subset's genomic DNA was done evenly across several immunoSEQ plates. Only in-frame clones appear in the TCRdb table, and some are missing; sequencing was by immunoSEQ multiplex PCR. The repertoire has about 230,000 clones, 60% to 80% of them found once; the top ten carry around 10%. The germline gives CDR1 SNHLY, CDR2 FYNNEI. The CDR3 runs to 14 residues. The V and J ends lost 7 bases and 5 bases, in that order; junction bases with no gene match: 11. The split of CD4+ cells yielded CD45RA+ naive and CD45RA-negative memory subsets. The TCR comes from a young man in good health. This chain joins TRBV2 and TRBJ2-7, with 7 bases lining up with TRBD2. Source material: memory CD4+ T cells sorted from blood. Noted subset: CD45RA-negative fraction. This chain's CDR3 is CASTLFGGFDEQYF. CDR3 nucleotide sequence: TGTGCCAGCACATTGTTCGGGGGGTTCGACGAGCAGTACTTC.